Reported below is one T cell receptor beta chain. This specimen includes other DNA sequences encoding the same CDR3. Across over 20 US areas, participants ranged in age from 18 to 89 years. Participants reported their clinical history, and cohort assignment relied on those reports. This sample stems from a study of blood T cell repertoires in COVID-19. Study summary: Whether acute or convalescent, the COVID-19 samples came from the United States, Italy and Spain.

Per the original data handling: For nucleated cells, counts were estimated from reference gene primer amplification. The assay was immunoSEQ multiplex PCR, and TCRdb's table has in-frame clones only and misses some. The V and J calls and the clone size are those of that table, but D and trimming were determined from the DNA. The sample has some 200,000 clones, roughly 85% seen once. Germline CDR1 and CDR2: MNHEY and SVGAGI. This CDR3 is built from 14 residues. J lost 3 bases, V lost 6 bases, and 5 bases had no gene match. The specimen sequenced was PBMCs or T cells enriched from blood (not recorded which). This sequence was found in a woman in her forties with acute COVID-19. The chain couples TRBV6-5 to TRBJ1-2; 9 bases align to TRBD1. CDR3 sequence: CASSQGQGDYGYTF. In DNA, the CDR3 is TGTGCCAGCAGCCAGGGACAGGGCGACTATGGCTACACCTTC.